This is a list of T cell receptor beta chains from one sample in a study of T cells expressing NK-cell markers. From the 5' RACE reads, TCRdb lists one entry per CDR3 protein and no DNA. This table lists about 460,000 distinct CDR3 sequences. Material: blood T cells: a sorted CD56 or NKG2C T cell subset, CD4+ or CD8+ T cells, or bulk PBMC T cells (not recorded which). The receptors were gathered from a woman in her forties or fifties in good health. CDR3s include the opening cysteine and the closing phenylalanine or tryptophan. Fields, in order: V gene, J gene, CDR3 protein.

TRBV12-3/TRBV12-4,TRBJ1-1,CASSYPGQGTEAFF
TRBV6-5,TRBJ1-2,CASSYSKPNYGYTF
TRBV5-1,TRBJ2-1,CASSRGYEQFF
TRBV7-8,TRBJ2-1,CASSPAAGNYNEQFF
TRBV21-1,TRBJ1-3,CASGSTGVDGNTIYF
TRBV3-1,TRBJ2-3,CASSQTDGTDTQYF
TRBV6-5,TRBJ1-5,CARRDRVNQPQHF
TRBV6-5,TRBJ2-1,CASSFYLPALPRKQFF
TRBV28,TRBJ1-5,CASSLIDSNQPQHF
TRBV12-5,TRBJ1-1,CASGPYLNTEAFF
TRBV4-1,TRBJ2-5,CASSQEWPRKQETQYF
TRBV2,TRBJ2-3,CASMGLAGGPLDTQYF
TRBV20-1,TRBJ2-3,CSARELGLADTQYF
TRBV2,TRBJ2-1,CASIQVGDEQFF
TRBV9,TRBJ2-7,CASSVWDREGEQYF
TRBV5-1,TRBJ1-6,CASSMEYNSPLHF
TRBV28,TRBJ1-3,CASRSLGDIIYF
TRBV7-3,TRBJ1-1,CASSYKRTGVRAFF
TRBV11-3,TRBJ2-5,CASSRQREKETQYF
TRBV4-1,TRBJ2-3,CASSLGDYTQYF
TRBV12-5,TRBJ2-7,CASGFYGSYEQYF
TRBV14,TRBJ2-2,CASSPAGTGKRDGELFF
TRBV28,TRBJ1-3,CASSPPPLISGNTIYF
TRBV12-3/TRBV12-4,TRBJ2-1,CASSDPLGSGNEQFF
TRBV5-5,TRBJ1-1,CASSPPVGGWTEAFF
TRBV4-1,TRBJ2-1,CASSQVLGSESEQFF
TRBV10-3,TRBJ2-1,CAISPGDQDYNEQFF
TRBV18,TRBJ1-2,CASSPENGYTF
TRBV7-9,TRBJ2-7,CASSAGGVYEQYF
TRBV3-1,TRBJ1-2,CASSPTLQGNYGYTF
TRBV7-6,TRBJ2-5,CASSIRQYGETQYF
TRBV20-1,TRBJ1-2,CSARDRDFGYTF
TRBV27,TRBJ1-3,CASSPTRPSGNTIYF
TRBV10-3,TRBJ2-2,CAISGTNTGELFF
TRBV29-1,TRBJ2-7,CSTGETYEQYF
TRBV9,TRBJ2-6,CASSVAGAGANVLTF
TRBV20-1,TRBJ1-2,CSARERSDGYTF
TRBV24-1,TRBJ2-3,CATSATGPTDTQYF
TRBV29-1,TRBJ2-1,CSVVNRDRVYNEQFF
TRBV10-3,TRBJ2-3,CAIRDTLRTDTQYF
TRBV2,TRBJ2-4,CASSHTGTGLLAKNIQYF
TRBV9,TRBJ2-2,CASSVVGGATGELFF
TRBV12-3/TRBV12-4,TRBJ2-7,CASTHVGSGSYEQYF
TRBV20-1,TRBJ2-3,CSAREVVSLTDTQYF
TRBV5-1,TRBJ1-4,CASSLATMSASTNEKLFF
TRBV20-1,TRBJ2-5,CSARGLDRLETQYF
TRBV20-1,TRBJ1-4,CSATTRDWGEKLFF
TRBV7-9,TRBJ2-3,CASSPPGWTSTDTQYF